This T cell receptor (beta chain) originates from a study of cytomegalovirus exposure and HLA in healthy donors (dated by TCRdb to the late 2010s). At the level of the whole study: In an earlier analysis of 450 to 750 of the donors, 276 Gb of sequence data and 120 million or so unique TCR beta sequences from about 179 million T cells were reported. The genetic ancestry cluster associated with self-reported Caucasian donors included 81% of the 350 to 500 genotyped donors. In the later analysis, no new phenotypic data were used to find candidate immune exposures; instead, reliance was placed on TCR beta sequences and their occurrence across donors. High-throughput TCR immunosequencing, statistical association of individual TCRs with disease status, and machine learning were combined to predict cytomegalovirus infection status. HLA typing covered class I and class II loci at four-digit resolution. The study profiled the T cell repertoires of some 610 subjects by immunosequencing and related them to cytomegalovirus serostatus. Donor age, sex, ethnicity and CMV serostatus were collected together with the repertoire data. Along with the roughly 710-subject first cohort, a separate validation cohort of over a hundred different subjects was used. The aim of the study was to test whether cataloging public T cell receptors could identify signatures of past pathogen exposure. Every repertoire in the discovery cohort had been generated on one and the same sequencing platform. To study patterns of TCR occurrence, a later analysis re-analyzed previously published TCR beta repertoires from around 670 donors and added high-resolution HLA genotyping. In an earlier analysis of 587 of the donors, high-throughput TCR beta sequencing was used to judge whether each TCR beta V gene segment behaved as functional or pseudogenic. Typing coverage varied by locus: roughly 620-640 donors for A, B, C, DRB1 and DQB1; under 550 for DQA1; about 600 for DPA1; approximately 470 for DPB1. Genome-wide SNP genotypes for about 60% of the roughly 670 donors were used in a later genetic analysis, which treated that subset as a discovery cohort. Roughly 5 DR-DQ haplotypes were handled as single units for association and clustering because linkage in the cohort was strong. Across some 400 genotyped donors of the cohort, an average of roughly 250,000 unique TCR beta nucleotide sequences per donor were sequenced, and about a sixth of those sequences were non-productive. An early release covering about 600 HLA-typed donors comprised about 310 gigabases of sequencing data and roughly 85 million unique TCR sequences. The study at large found these results: A further reported finding was that TCR beta sequences accurately predicted the HLA-A and HLA-B alleles for most subjects in the first cohort. A later analysis reported that several top co-occurrence clusters appeared linked to parvovirus B19, influenza, CMV and Epstein-Barr virus. Compared with the roughly 700-donor mean, donors in an Asian-associated ancestry cluster had fewer N-insertions in productive TCRs, according to a later genetic analysis. Specific HLA alleles were associated with 15,000 to 20,000 TCR beta sequences at a false discovery rate of 0.05 in a later analysis. Because some donors lacked HLA typing at each locus, the association tests relied only on the typed subset. The classifier was reported to diagnose cytomegalovirus status with high specificity and sensitivity in both the original cohort and the validation cohort. A total of 164 TCR beta chains were listed by the study as associated with cytomegalovirus. Sequencing depth was assumed to be roughly uniform across donors in the presence/absence analyses, though that assumption may not hold. Correlated functional status among segregating V segments might reflect linkage disequilibrium, but an unknown experimental factor could not be ruled out. A few of the identified cytomegalovirus-associated TCR beta chains were confirmed in vitro to be specific for cytomegalovirus antigens. Some IMGT-functional V segments, including TRBV6-2 and TRBV6-3, could not be told apart with the 87-base-pair reads, so those segments were excluded. A cluster of highly shared sequence variants was judged likely to be a technical artifact of the sequencing pipeline. Compared with equally common non-associated chains, HLA-associated TCR beta chains in a later analysis were more clonally expanded and had lower generation probabilities. In a later analysis, the rate of TCR association differed among HLA loci, with DRB1 alleles having the most associated TCRs and HLA-C alleles having the fewest. Because counts were too low, about 15 rarely observed V segments, including chromosome 9 orphons, were left out of the earlier analysis of several hundred of the donors. A later genetic analysis associated a missense DCLRE1C variant with V-gene and J-gene trimming of TCR beta chains, and an independent cohort replicated the association. This cohort had only TCR beta chains sequenced, and the lack of alpha or paired-chain data limited which features could be detected. Broadly in line with IMGT annotations, most TCR beta V segments showed up in productive rearrangements about 87% or about 30% of the time in an earlier analysis of approximately 600 of the donors. When HLA alleles, especially DR and DQ, strongly co-occurred, attributing TCR associations to individual alleles was difficult. Most TCR sequences were observed very rarely across donors, whereas some public TCRs were present in many individuals. The authors suggested that the approach could potentially be extended to other disease states and immunological phenotypes. In a later analysis, most CMV-associated TCR beta chains were found to appear HLA-restricted, with HLA associations seemingly driven largely by CMV exposure. For the cohort, immune exposure information was limited to CMV serostatus.

Cut back by 4 bases and 6 bases, the V and J ends lie 8 bases apart. CDR1 SGHDT and CDR2 YYEEEE are derived from the germline V gene. Including cysteine and phenylalanine, the CDR3 has 12 amino acids. Just CDR3 DNA is preserved here, 36 bases in frame from base 1. A remark on this clone: Its antigen specificity is not known. Per-base qualities were not stored, and no clone one base away is much larger.

The library relied on the immunoSEQ multiplex PCR assay. For the multiplex PCR, a mixture combining 60 forward primers for TCR Vbeta segments and 13 reverse primers for TCR Jbeta segments was used. A multiplex PCR assay on genomic DNA amplified the CDR3 region of rearranged TCR beta genes. The amplified TCR beta libraries were sequenced on the Illumina HiSeq System as 87-base-pair reads. The authors' pipeline ran thus. A later analysis tallied roughly 78 million unique TCR beta chains across the approximately 670 repertoires, and about 10 million of those chains were shared by two or more donors. A nearest-neighbor algorithm error-corrected the raw reads and collapsed the reads into unique sequences, merging closely related sequences to remove PCR and sequencing errors. V, D and J gene segments were assigned by aligning CDR3 sequences to IMGT reference sequences. For a sequence to be retained, a match of at least six nucleotides was required to both a V gene segment and a J gene segment. Rearrangements were classified as productive when the CDR3 lacked stop codons and remained in frame with V and J, and all other rearrangements were classified as non-productive. Following IMGT convention, CDR3 was defined as the stretch from the second conserved V-encoded cysteine to the conserved J-encoded phenylalanine. The earlier analysis of more than 450 of the donors excluded sequences that lacked an unambiguous match to a single V gene segment. An earlier analysis of around 600 of the donors classified V segments as functional when productive rearrangements were above 56.7% and as segregating when the standard deviation between donors was above 5%. A statistical classification framework was developed to diagnose cytomegalovirus status using the catalog of TCR beta chain sequences. In a later analysis, V and J genes were assigned by comparing TCR nucleotide sequences against IMGT/GENE-DB human TR gene sequences. Using the TCRdist pipeline, a later analysis assigned CDR3 sequences along with most-parsimonious VDJ recombination scenarios. In a later analysis, every TCR beta chain was defined by the combination of its CDR3 amino acid sequence and its V-gene family, and reads without a unique V-gene family were dropped. As a way to deal with suspected cross-contamination and a sequencing artifact, a later analysis dropped roughly 620 nucleotide sequences that were highly shared and had low generation probability. In a later analysis, a clonal expansion index was calculated for each public chain from normalized within-repertoire ranks of inferred template counts. In a later analysis, generation probabilities were computed with a VDJ recombination model fitted to out-of-frame rearrangements, and the resulting probabilities were checked against IGoR. In a later analysis, TCR-TCR, TCR-HLA and TCR-CMV co-occurrence was scored with hypergeometric tests, and a repertoire-size bias correction was applied to TCR pairs. To estimate false discovery rates, a later analysis permuted the HLA or CMV assignments 20 times. In a later analysis, co-occurring TCRs were grouped using DBSCAN, with TCRdist sequence similarity added in when clustering inside HLA-allele-positive subsets. Co-occurrence clustering excluded repertoires with fewer than 30,000 or more than 120,000 public chains, plus five with anomalous nucleotide sharing. Imported from immuneACCESS, the table was reduced by TCRdb to in-frame sequences with V and J called. These copies leave out some clones; in studies compared against another copy, an unresolved V gene accounts for under half, and the cause of the remainder is not known. V and J calls and clone size are copied from that table; D and trimming were computed from the DNA. The sample yields 90,000 to 150,000 clones; over 70% were counted once. Around 4.2% of the sample is taken by the ten largest.

The cohort consisted of approximately 670 healthy bone marrow donors. At the time of sampling, every cohort member was nominally healthy, though immune exposures that went unrecorded were likely present. The donor tested CMV seronegative, placing the donor among the roughly 400 seronegative members of the cohort. A peripheral blood sample was collected from each donor, and TCR beta sequencing was performed on peripheral blood mononuclear cells. The Qiagen DNeasy Blood Extraction Kit was used to extract genomic DNA from the blood cell samples. This sequence originates from a woman aged 40-49 years in good health and CMV-seronegative. Recombination joined TRBV5-6 with TRBJ2-1; the D segment could be TRBD2, given 5 matching bases. Sample: PBMCs. CDR3 reads: CASSRGSNEQFF. The nucleotides read TGTGCCAGCAGCAGAGGGAGCAATGAGCAGTTCTTC.